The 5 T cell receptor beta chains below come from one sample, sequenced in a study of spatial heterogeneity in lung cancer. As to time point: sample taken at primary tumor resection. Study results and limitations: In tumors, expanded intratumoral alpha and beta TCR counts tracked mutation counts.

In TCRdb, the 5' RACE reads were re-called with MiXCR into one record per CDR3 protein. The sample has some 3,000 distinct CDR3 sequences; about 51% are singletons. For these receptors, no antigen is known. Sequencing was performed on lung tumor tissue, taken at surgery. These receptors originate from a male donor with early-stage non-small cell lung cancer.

CDR3 sequence (DNA): TGCAGTGCTAGTGTGGGGGGCGACACAGATACGCAGTATTTT. Translating gives CSASVGGDTDTQYF. The rearrangement joins TRBV20-1 to TRBJ2-3; D is perhaps TRBD1 or TRBD2 (6 bases each). This CDR3 is built from 14 residues. V lost 3 bases, J lost 2 bases, and 12 bases lay in between. Germline V gene data show CDR1 as DFQATT and CDR2 as SNEGSKA (reference sequence).

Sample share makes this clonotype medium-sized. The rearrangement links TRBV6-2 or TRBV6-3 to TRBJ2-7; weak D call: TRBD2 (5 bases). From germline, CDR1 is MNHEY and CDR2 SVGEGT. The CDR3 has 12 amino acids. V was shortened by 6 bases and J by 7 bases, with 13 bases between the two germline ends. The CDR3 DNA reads TGTGCCAGCAGGACGGGCTCGGGGGAGCAGTACTTC. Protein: CASRTGSGEQYF.

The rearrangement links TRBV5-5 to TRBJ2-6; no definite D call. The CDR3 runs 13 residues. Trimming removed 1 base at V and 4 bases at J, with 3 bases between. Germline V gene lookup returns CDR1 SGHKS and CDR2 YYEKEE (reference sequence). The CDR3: CASSLPGANVLTF. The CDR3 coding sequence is TGTGCCAGCAGCTTGCCGGGGGCCAACGTCCTGACTTTC.

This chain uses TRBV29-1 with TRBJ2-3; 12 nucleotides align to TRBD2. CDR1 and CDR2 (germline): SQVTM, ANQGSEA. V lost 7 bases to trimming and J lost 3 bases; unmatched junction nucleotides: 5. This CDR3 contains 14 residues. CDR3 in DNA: TGCAGCGCAGGACTAGCGGGGAAGACAGATACGCAGTATTTT. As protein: CSAGLAGKTDTQYF.

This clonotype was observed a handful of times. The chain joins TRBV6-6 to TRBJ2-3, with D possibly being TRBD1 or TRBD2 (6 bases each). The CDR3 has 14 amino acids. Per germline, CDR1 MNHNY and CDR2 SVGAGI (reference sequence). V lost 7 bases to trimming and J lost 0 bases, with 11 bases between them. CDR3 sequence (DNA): TGTGCCAGCACTACGGGGGCTAGCACAGATACGCAGTATTTT. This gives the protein CASTTGASTDTQYF.